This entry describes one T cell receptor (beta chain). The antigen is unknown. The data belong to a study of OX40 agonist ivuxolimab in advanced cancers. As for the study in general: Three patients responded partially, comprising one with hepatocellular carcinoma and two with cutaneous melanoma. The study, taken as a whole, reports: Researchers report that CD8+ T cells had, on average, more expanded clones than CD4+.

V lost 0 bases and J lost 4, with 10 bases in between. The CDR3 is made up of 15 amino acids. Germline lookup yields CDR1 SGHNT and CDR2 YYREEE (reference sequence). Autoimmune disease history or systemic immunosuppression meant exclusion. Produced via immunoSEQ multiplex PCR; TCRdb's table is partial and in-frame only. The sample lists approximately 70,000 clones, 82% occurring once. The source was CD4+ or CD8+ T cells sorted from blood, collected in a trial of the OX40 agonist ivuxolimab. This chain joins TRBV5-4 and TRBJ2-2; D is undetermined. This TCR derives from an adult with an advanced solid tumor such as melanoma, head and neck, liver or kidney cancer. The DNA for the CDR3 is TGTGCCAGCAGCTTGGAGGGAAAAGGCACCGGGGAGCTGTTTTTT. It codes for CASSLEGKGTGELFF.